This note documents a single T cell receptor beta chain sequence. Its antigen is not known. PCR involved 60 Vbeta and 13 Jbeta primers. Here immunoSEQ multiplex PCR was the method, and the copy in TCRdb shows in-frame clones only, minus some. The data show around 200,000 clones, less than 85% seen once. The sample is drawn from a study of cytomegalovirus exposure and HLA in healthy donors. Background on the study: Falling in the Caucasian-associated ancestry cluster were 65% to 90% of approximately 410 genotyped donors. Regarding the study as a whole: Judged likely to be a sequencing artifact was a cluster of highly shared sequence variants. Usually a TCR sequence was rare, but some public TCRs were found in many donors. In most subjects, TCR beta sequences reportedly gave accurate predictions of HLA-A and HLA-B alleles.

The V gene end was trimmed by 8 bases and the J gene end by 2 bases; junction bases not matched to a gene: 10. The CDR3 is 15 amino acids. Germline CDR1 is SNHLY and CDR2 is FYNNEI. Sequencing input: PBMCs. This TCR derives from a girl under 10 years old in good health and CMV-seronegative. V is TRBV2 and J is TRBJ2-7; TRBD1 aligns across 9 bases. The CDR3 coding sequence is TGTGCCAGCCGCCGTTGGGACAGGGAGACCTACGAGCAGTACTTC. Its translation: CASRRWDRETYEQYF.